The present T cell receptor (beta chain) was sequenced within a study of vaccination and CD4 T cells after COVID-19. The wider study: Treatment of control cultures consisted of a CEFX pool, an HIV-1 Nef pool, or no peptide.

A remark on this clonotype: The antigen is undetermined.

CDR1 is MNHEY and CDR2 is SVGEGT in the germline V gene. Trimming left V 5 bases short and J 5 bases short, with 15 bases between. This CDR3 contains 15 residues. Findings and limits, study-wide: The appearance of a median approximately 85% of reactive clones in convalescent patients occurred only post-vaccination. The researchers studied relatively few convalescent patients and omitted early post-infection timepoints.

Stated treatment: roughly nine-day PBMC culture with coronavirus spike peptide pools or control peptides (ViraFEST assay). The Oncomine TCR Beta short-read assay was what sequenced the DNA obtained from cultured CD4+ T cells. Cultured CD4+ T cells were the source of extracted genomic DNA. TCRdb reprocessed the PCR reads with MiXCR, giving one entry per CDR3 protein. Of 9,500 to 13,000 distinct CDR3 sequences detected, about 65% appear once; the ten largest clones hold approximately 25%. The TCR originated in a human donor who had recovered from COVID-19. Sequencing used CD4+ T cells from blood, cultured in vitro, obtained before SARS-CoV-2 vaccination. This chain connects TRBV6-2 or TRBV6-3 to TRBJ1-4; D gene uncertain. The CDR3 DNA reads TGTGCCAGCAGTCCCGCGCCCCGGGGAAATGAAAAACTGTTTTTT. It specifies CASSPAPRGNEKLFF.